Listed below are T cell receptor beta chains from one sample, sequenced in a study of TIL therapy for anti-PD-1-resistant metastatic lung cancer. Produced via immunoSEQ multiplex PCR; TCRdb's table is partial and in-frame only. The data hold several thousand clones, with roughly four fifths observed a single time. Sequencing was performed on tumor tissue, taken at baseline. Source of these receptors: a person aged 25 to 80 with non-small cell lung cancer. CDR3s include the opening cysteine and the closing phenylalanine or tryptophan. Each record gives: J gene, V gene, CDR3 protein.

j_call: TRBJ1-1; v_call: TRBV7-7; cdr3_aa: CASSRDLGTEAFF
j_call: TRBJ2-3; v_call: TRBV7-2; cdr3_aa: CASHTLYGSSGGAGTQYF
j_call: TRBJ2-7; v_call: TRBV19; cdr3_aa: CASSVTGESYEQYF
j_call: TRBJ1-5; v_call: TRBV7-2; cdr3_aa: CASSLEAFQPQHF
j_call: TRBJ2-3; v_call: TRBV27; cdr3_aa: CASSRGGQGRDTQYF
j_call: TRBJ2-1; v_call: TRBV4-3; cdr3_aa: CASSQAQSRGGNEQFF
j_call: TRBJ2-1; v_call: TRBV6-4; cdr3_aa: CASSSGDSEYNEQFF
j_call: TRBJ2-5; v_call: TRBV5-4; cdr3_aa: CASSKLTGQGRETQYF
j_call: TRBJ1-2; v_call: TRBV5-1; cdr3_aa: CASSGVAGSLFNTF
j_call: TRBJ2-5; v_call: TRBV15; cdr3_aa: CATSRDLMETQYF
j_call: TRBJ1-2; v_call: TRBV6-5; cdr3_aa: CASSKPGQGNYGYTF
j_call: TRBJ1-4; v_call: TRBV7-2; cdr3_aa: CASSLDGRFNEKLFF
j_call: TRBJ1-1; v_call: TRBV28; cdr3_aa: CASYPGNTEAFF